Below, one T cell receptor (beta chain) is given with its context. The identical CDR3 is also encoded by other nucleotide sequences in the sample. In the original workflow: Reference gene primer amplification yielded estimated nucleated cell counts. The table came from immunoSEQ multiplex PCR; TCRdb's copy has only in-frame clones and leaves some out. That table furnishes V, J and clone size, whereas the DNA furnished D and trimming. The sample holds some 220,000 clones, about 83% seen once. This record belongs to a study of blood T cell repertoires in COVID-19. About the study: From the United States, Italy and Spain came samples of acute and convalescent COVID-19. From T cells, B-cell-depleted T cells, or PBMCs came the material, which was cDNA or gDNA.

The junction had 3 bases not matched to a gene; V was cut back by 3 bases and J by 0 bases. The CDR3 contains 15 residues. CDR1 and CDR2 from the germline V gene are KGHSH and LQKENI. Source material: peripheral blood. This rearrangement joins TRBV18 to TRBJ2-7; 9 positions agree with TRBD1. The sequence came from a man aged 50-59 years with acute or convalescent COVID-19. In nucleotides, the CDR3 is TGTGCCAGCTCACCGCCGGGACAGGGCTCCTACGAGCAGTACTTC. Protein sequence: CASSPPGQGSYEQYF.